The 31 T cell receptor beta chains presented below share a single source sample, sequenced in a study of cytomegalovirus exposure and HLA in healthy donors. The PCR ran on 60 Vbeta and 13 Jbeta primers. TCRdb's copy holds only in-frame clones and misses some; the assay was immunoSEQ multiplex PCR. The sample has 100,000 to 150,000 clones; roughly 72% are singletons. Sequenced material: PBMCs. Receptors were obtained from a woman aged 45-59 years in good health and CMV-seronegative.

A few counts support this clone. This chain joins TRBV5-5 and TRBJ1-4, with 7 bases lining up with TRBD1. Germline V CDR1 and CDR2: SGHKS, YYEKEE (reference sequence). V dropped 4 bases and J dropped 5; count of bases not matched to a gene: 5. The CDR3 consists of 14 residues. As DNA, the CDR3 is TGTGCCAGCAGCACCGGGACAGAGAATGAAAAACTGTTTTTT. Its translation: CASSTGTENEKLFF.

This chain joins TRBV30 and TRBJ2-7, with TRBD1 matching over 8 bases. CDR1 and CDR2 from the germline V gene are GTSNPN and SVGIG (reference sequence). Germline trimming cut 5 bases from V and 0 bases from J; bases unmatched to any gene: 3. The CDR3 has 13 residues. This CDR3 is CAWGTGSSYEQYF. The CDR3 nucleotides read TGTGCCTGGGGGACAGGAAGCTCCTACGAGCAGTACTTC.

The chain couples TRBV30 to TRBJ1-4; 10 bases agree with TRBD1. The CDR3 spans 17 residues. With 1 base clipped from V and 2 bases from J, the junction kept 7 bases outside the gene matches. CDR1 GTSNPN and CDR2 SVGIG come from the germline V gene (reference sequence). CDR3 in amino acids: CAWSAPGQGGTNEKLFF. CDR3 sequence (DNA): TGTGCCTGGAGTGCCCCCGGACAGGGGGGGACTAATGAAAAACTGTTTTTT. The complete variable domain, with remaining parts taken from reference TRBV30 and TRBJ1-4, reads SQTIHQWPATLVQPVGSPLSLECTVEGTSNPNLYWYRQAAGRGLQLLFYSVGIGQISSEVPQNLSASRPQDRQFILSSKKLLLSDSGFYLCAWSAPGQGGTNEKLFFGSGTQLSVL.

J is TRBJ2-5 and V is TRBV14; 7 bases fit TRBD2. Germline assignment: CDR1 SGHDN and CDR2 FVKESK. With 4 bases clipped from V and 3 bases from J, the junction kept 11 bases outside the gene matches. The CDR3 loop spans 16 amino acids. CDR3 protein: CASSPRDPGREETQYF. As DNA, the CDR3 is TGTGCCAGCAGCCCCCGGGACCCAGGGAGGGAAGAGACCCAGTACTTC. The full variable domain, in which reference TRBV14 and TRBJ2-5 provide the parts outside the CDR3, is EAGVTQFPSHSVIEKGQTVTLRCDPISGHDNLYWYRRVMGKEIKFLLHFVKESKQDESGMPNNRFLAERTGGTYSTLKVQPAELEDSGVYFCASSPRDPGREETQYFGPGTRLLVL.

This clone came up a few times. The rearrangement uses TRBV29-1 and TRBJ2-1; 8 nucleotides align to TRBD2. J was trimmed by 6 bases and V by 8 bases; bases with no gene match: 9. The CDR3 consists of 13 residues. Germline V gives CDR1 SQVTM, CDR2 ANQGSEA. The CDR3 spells CSSGLVGVNEQFF. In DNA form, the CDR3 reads TGCAGCTCGGGACTAGTAGGAGTCAATGAGCAGTTCTTC.

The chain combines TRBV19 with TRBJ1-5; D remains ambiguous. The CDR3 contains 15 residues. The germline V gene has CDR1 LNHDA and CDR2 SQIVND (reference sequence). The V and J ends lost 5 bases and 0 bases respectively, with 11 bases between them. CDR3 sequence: CASSRTTVSNQPQHF. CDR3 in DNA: TGTGCCAGTAGTCGCACAACAGTTAGCAATCAGCCCCAGCATTTT.

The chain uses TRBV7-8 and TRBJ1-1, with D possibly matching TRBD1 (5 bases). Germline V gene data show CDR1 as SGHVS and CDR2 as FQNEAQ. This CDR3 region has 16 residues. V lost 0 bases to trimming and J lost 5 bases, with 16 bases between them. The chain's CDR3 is CASSLASVGLGTEAFF. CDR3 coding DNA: TGTGCCAGCAGCTTAGCGTCAGTGGGGCTTGGAACTGAAGCTTTCTTT.

The CDR3 here is CARGVGSGELFF. CDR3 coding DNA: TGTGCCAGGGGGGTCGGGAGCGGGGAGCTGTTTTTT. V gene TRBV2 combines with J gene TRBJ2-2; possible D gene TRBD2, 6 bases. Deletions cut 9 bases from V and 7 bases from J, with 12 bases between. The CDR3 is 12 amino acids. Germline-derived CDR1 and CDR2 are SNHLY and FYNNEI.

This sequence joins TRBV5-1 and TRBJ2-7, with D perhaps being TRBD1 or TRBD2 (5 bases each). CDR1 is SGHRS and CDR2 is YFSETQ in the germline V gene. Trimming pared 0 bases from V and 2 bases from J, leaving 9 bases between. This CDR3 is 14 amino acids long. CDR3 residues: CASSLDMGAYEQYV. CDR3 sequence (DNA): TGCGCCAGCAGCTTGGACATGGGGGCCTACGAGCAGTACGTC.

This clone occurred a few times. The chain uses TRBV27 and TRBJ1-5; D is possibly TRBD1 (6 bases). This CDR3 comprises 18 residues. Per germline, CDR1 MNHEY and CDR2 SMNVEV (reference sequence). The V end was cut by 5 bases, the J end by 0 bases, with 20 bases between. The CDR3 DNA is TGTGCCAGCAGTGAATACGGGACACACTCCTATAGCAATCAGCCCCAGCATTTT. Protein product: CASSEYGTHSYSNQPQHF.

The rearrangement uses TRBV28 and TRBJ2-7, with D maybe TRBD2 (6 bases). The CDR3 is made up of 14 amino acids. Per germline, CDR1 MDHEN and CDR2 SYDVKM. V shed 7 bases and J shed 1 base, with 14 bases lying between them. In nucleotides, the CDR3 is TGTGCCAGCAAGCGGAGCGGGCGATCCTACGAGCAGTACTTC. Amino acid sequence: CASKRSGRSYEQYF.

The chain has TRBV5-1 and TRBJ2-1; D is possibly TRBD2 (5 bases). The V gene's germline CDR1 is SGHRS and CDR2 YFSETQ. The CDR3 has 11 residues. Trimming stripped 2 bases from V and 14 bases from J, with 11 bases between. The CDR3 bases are TGCGCCAGCAGCTTCGGGGATTGGAAGTTCTTC. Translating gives CASSFGDWKFF.

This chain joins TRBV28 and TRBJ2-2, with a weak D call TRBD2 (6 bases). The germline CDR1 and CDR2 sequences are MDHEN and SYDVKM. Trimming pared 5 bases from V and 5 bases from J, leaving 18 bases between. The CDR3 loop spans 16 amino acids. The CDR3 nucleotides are TGTGCCAGCAGTCCGAGCAGGGTTGGGGGGACCGGGGAGCTGTTTTTT. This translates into CASSPSRVGGTGELFF.

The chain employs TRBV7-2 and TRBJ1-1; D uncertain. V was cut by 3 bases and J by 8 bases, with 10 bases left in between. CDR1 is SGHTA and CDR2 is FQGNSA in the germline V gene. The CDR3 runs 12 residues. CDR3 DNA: TGTGCCAGCAGCTTGGGAGTTCGCGAAGCTTTCTTT. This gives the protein CASSLGVREAFF.

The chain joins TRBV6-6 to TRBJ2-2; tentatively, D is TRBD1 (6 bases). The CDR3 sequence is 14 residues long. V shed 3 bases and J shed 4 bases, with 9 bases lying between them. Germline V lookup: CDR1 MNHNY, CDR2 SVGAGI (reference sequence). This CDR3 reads CASSYRQATGELFF. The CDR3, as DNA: TGTGCCAGCAGTTATCGACAGGCCACCGGGGAGCTGTTTTTT.

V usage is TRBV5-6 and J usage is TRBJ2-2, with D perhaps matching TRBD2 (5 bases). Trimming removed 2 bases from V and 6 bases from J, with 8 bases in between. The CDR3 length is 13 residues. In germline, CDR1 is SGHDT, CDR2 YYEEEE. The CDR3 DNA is TGTGCCAGCAGCTTTCGACTACCCGGGGAGCTGTTTTTT. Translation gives CASSFRLPGELFF.

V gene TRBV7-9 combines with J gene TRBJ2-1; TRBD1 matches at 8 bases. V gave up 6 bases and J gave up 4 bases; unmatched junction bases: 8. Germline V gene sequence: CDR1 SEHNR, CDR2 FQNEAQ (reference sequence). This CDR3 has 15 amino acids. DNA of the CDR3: TGTGCCAGCAGTCTGGACAGGGCTCCTTACAATGAGCAGTTCTTC. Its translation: CASSLDRAPYNEQFF.

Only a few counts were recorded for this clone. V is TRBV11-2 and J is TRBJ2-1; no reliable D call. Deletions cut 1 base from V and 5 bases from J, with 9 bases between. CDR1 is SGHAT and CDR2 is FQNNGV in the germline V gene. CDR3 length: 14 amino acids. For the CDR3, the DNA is TGTGCCAGCAGCTTAGTAGGCAGGAACAATGAGCAGTTCTTC. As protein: CASSLVGRNNEQFF.

CDR3 bases: TGTGCCAGCAGTAACCGGGGTTCTAACACCGGGGAGCTGTTTTTT. It encodes CASSNRGSNTGELFF. V and J are TRBV27 and TRBJ2-2, with D possibly TRBD2 on 5 matching bases. This CDR3 comprises 15 residues. Germline CDR1 reads MNHEY; CDR2 reads SMNVEV (reference sequence). Trimming left V 5 bases short and J 2 bases short, with 12 bases between.

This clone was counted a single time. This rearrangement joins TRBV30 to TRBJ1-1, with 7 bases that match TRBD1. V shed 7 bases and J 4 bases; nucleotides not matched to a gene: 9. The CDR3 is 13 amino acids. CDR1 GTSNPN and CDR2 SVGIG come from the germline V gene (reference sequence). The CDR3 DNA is TGTGCCTCCTCGACAGGGTGGGGCACTGAAGCTTTCTTT. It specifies CASSTGWGTEAFF.

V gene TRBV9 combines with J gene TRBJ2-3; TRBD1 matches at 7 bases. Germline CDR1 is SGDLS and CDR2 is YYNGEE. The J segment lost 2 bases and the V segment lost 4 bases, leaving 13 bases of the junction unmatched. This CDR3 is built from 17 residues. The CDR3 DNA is TGTGCCAGCAGCCCATGGACAGGTCCAATCTTCACAGATACGCAGTATTTT. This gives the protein CASSPWTGPIFTDTQYF.

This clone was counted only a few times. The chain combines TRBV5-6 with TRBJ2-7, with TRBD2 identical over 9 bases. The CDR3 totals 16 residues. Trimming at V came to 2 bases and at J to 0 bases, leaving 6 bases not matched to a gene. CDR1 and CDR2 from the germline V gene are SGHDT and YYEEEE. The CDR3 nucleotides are TGTGCCAGCAGCTTTCGAGGACTAGCGTACTCCTACGAGCAGTACGTC. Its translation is CASSFRGLAYSYEQYV.

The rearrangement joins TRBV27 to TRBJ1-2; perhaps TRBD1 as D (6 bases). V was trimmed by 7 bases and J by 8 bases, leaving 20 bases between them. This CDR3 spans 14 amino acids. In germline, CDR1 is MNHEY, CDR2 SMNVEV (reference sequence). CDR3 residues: CASTQPSGGGGYTF. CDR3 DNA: TGTGCCAGCACCCAACCGTCGGGGGGCGGGGGCTACACCTTC.

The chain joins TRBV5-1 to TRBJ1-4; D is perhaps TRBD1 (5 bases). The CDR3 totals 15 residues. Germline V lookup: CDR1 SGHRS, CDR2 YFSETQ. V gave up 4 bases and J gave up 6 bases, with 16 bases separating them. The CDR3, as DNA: TGCGCCAGCAGCCCAGTGGACATCCGGCATGAAAAACTGTTTTTT. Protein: CASSPVDIRHEKLFF. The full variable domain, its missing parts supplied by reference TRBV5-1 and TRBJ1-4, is KAGVTQTPRYLIKTRGQQVTLSCSPISGHRSVSWYQQTPGQGLQFLFEYFSETQRNKGNFPGRFSGRQFSNSRSEMNVSTLELGDSALYLCASSPVDIRHEKLFFGSGTQLSVL.

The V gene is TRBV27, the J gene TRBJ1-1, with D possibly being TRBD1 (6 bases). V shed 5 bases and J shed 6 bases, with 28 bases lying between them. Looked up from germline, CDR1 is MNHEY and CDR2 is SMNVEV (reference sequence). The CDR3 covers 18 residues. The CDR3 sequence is CASSPQLRGRPVMAEAFF. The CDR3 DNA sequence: TGTGCCAGCAGTCCCCAACTGCGGGGGCGCCCTGTGATGGCTGAAGCTTTCTTT.

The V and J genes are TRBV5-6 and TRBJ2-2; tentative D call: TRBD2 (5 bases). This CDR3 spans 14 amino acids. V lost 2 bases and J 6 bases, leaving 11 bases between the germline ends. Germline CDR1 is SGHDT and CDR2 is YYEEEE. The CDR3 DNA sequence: TGTGCCAGCAGCTTCCCCGGGAAGTCCGGGGAGCTGTTTTTT. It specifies CASSFPGKSGELFF.

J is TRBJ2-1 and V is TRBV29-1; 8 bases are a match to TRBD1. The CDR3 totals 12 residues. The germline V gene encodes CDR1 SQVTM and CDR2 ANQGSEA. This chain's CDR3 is CSPQGEGNEQFF. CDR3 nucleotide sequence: TGCAGTCCACAGGGGGAAGGCAATGAGCAGTTCTTC.

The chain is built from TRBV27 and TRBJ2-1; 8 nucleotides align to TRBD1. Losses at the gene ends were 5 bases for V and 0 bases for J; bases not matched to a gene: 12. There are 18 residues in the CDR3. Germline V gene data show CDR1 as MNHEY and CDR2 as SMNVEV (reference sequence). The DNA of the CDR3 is TGTGCCAGCAGTGTGGACAGGGCTACGCCGAGCTCCTACAATGAGCAGTTCTTC. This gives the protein CASSVDRATPSSYNEQFF.

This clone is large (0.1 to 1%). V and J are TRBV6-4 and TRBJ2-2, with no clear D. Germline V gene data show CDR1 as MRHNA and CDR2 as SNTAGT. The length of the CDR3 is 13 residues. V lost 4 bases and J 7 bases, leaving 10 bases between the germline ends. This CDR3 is CASSVTEHGELFF. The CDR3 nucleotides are TGTGCCAGCAGTGTCACGGAGCACGGGGAGCTGTTTTTT.

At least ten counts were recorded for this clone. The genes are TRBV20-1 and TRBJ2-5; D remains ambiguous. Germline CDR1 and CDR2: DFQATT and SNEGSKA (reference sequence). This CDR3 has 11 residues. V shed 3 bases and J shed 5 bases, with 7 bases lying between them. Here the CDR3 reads CSASVRETQYF. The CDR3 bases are TGCAGTGCTAGCGTGAGGGAGACCCAGTACTTC.

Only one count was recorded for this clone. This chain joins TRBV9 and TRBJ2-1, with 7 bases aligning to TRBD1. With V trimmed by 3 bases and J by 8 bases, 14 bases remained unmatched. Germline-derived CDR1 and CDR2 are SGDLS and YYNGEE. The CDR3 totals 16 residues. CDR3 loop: CASSEDPPTGWDEQFF. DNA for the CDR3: TGTGCCAGCAGCGAGGACCCCCCGACAGGGTGGGATGAGCAGTTCTTC.